The next 16 T cell receptor beta chains were all read from a single sample in a study of cytomegalovirus exposure and HLA in healthy donors. A multiplex PCR was run with 60 Vbeta primers and 13 Jbeta primers. Measured with immunoSEQ multiplex PCR; TCRdb has only the in-frame clones, and not every one. The repertoire holds 100,000 to 150,000 clones, with roughly 84% as singletons. The sequenced sample consisted of PBMCs. Receptors originate from a man aged 50 to 59 in good health and CMV-seronegative.

CDR3: CSALRGTHGNTGELFF. The CDR3 DNA is TGCAGCGCCCTGAGGGGGACACACGGAAACACCGGGGAGCTGTTTTTT. The chain combines TRBV29-1 with TRBJ2-2; D is possibly TRBD1 (6 bases). The CDR3 extends over 16 amino acids. Germline CDR1 is SQVTM and CDR2 is ANQGSEA. The V and J ends lost 7 bases and 2 bases respectively, with 20 bases between them.

The chain joins TRBV28 to TRBJ1-1; 9 bases map to TRBD1. J was trimmed by 1 base and V by 5 bases; bases with no gene match: 8. This CDR3 has 16 residues. Germline CDR1 and CDR2: MDHEN and SYDVKM. CDR3: CASSVSTGGGNTEAFF. DNA of the CDR3: TGTGCCAGCAGTGTATCGACAGGGGGAGGGAACACTGAAGCTTTCTTT.

In the case of this clone: Relative to the germline gene, one junction end is altered; a read error may explain this. The sample holds other DNA sequences that translate to the same CDR3. The chain links TRBV4-1 to TRBJ1-6; 7 positions agree with TRBD1. This CDR3 region has 14 residues. From germline, CDR1 is MGHRA and CDR2 YSYEKL. CDR3 sequence reads: CASSKPTGNSPLHF. For the CDR3, the DNA is TGCGCCAGCAGCAAGCCGACAGGGAATTCACCTCTCCACTTT.

The CDR3 region has the DNA TGTGCCAGCAGTGAGCGGGACAGGGTCATTGGAAGTGGCTACACCTTC. Its translation is CASSERDRVIGSGYTF. The rearrangement joins TRBV2 to TRBJ1-2; 9 positions agree with TRBD1. The trim removed 3 bases at V and 7 bases at J, leaving 12 bases unmatched. Germline V gene sequence: CDR1 SNHLY, CDR2 FYNNEI. This CDR3 spans 16 amino acids.

This clone was recorded once. The chain recombines TRBV19 with TRBJ1-5, with 7 bases lining up with TRBD1. Unmatched junction bases numbered 12, after V lost 3 bases and J lost 1 base. The germline gives CDR1 LNHDA, CDR2 SQIVND (reference sequence). The CDR3 consists of 18 residues. The CDR3 coding sequence is TGTGCCAGTAGTATCTTCGGCGAACAGGGGTTCAGCAATCAGCCCCAGCATTTT. It translates to CASSIFGEQGFSNQPQHF.

The CDR3 protein is CASSQAPAGTEAFF. As DNA, the CDR3 is TGCGCCAGCAGCCAGGCCCCTGCAGGCACCGAAGCTTTCTTT. The gene calls are TRBV4-1 and TRBJ1-1; D is undetermined. V was clipped by 3 bases and J by 8 bases, with 16 bases between them. Germline V gene data show CDR1 as MGHRA and CDR2 as YSYEKL. This CDR3 contains 14 residues.

The J gene is TRBJ1-1, the V gene TRBV9, with 10 bases fitting TRBD1. J gave up 5 bases and V 4 bases, and 5 bases lay outside the gene matches. CDR1 and CDR2 from the germline V gene are SGDLS and YYNGEE. The CDR3 is 14 residues long. CDR3 sequence (DNA): TGTGCCAGCAGCCGACAGGGGGCAGGGACTGAAGCTTTCTTT. Translated: CASSRQGAGTEAFF. Variable domain in full (rest from reference TRBV9 and TRBJ1-1): DSGVTQTPKHLITATGQRVTLRCSPRSGDLSVYWYQQSLDQGLQFLIQYYNGEERAKGNILERFSAQQFPDLHSELNLSSLELGDSALYFCASSRQGAGTEAFFGQGTRLTVV.

This sequence joins TRBV7-9 and TRBJ2-5, with 8 positions matching TRBD2. Unmatched junction bases numbered 11, after V lost 1 base and J lost 4 bases. From germline, CDR1 is SEHNR and CDR2 FQNEAQ (reference sequence). This CDR3 is 17 amino acids long. CDR3: CASSLGVSGGVGETQYF. The CDR3 coding sequence is TGTGCCAGCAGCTTAGGGGTCAGCGGGGGAGTAGGAGAGACCCAGTACTTC.

This clone was found once. The V call is TRBV7-9, the J call TRBJ2-7, with TRBD2 matching over 11 bases. Trimming at V came to 4 bases and at J to 1 base, leaving 3 bases not matched to a gene. CDR3 length equals 15 residues. Germline CDR1 SEHNR, CDR2 FQNEAQ (reference sequence). This chain's CDR3 is CASSSLAGVSYEQYF. CDR3 nucleotides: TGTGCCAGCAGCTCACTAGCGGGGGTTTCCTACGAGCAGTACTTC. Together with reference TRBV7-9 and TRBJ2-7, the CDR3 gives the full variable domain: DTGVSQNPRHKITKRGQNVTFRCDPISEHNRLYWYRQTLGQGPEFLTYFQNEAQLEKSRLLSDRFSAERPKGSFSTLEIQRTEQGDSAMYLCASSSLAGVSYEQYFGPGTRLTVT.

The gene calls are TRBV11-2 and TRBJ2-1; 7 bases fit TRBD1. The CDR3 sequence is 12 residues long. Germline CDR1 is SGHAT and CDR2 is FQNNGV. V gave up 5 bases and J gave up 8 bases; unmatched junction bases: 3. The DNA of the CDR3 is TGTGCCAGCAGCACAACAGGGGATGAGCAGTTCTTC. Its protein is CASSTTGDEQFF.

The chain uses TRBV6-1 and TRBJ1-2, with TRBD1 as a possible D gene (6 bases). V dropped 4 bases and J dropped 1 base, with 13 bases sitting between them. The germline V gene encodes CDR1 MNHNS and CDR2 SASEGT. The length of the CDR3 is 15 residues. CDR3 sequence (DNA): TGTGCCAGCAGTGGGATGGACAGTTTTAACTATGGCTACACCTTC. This translates into CASSGMDSFNYGYTF.

V gene TRBV7-9 combines with J gene TRBJ2-1; D possibly corresponds to TRBD2 (5 bases). Trimming took 1 base from V and 12 from J, leaving 16 bases between them. The CDR3 is made up of 14 amino acids. In germline, CDR1 is SEHNR, CDR2 FQNEAQ (reference sequence). In DNA form, the CDR3 reads TGTGCCAGCAGCTTAGTACCGGTAGCGCTAGGGCAGTTCTTC. Encoded protein: CASSLVPVALGQFF.

The chain employs TRBV5-4 and TRBJ1-2; a possible D gene is TRBD1 (5 bases). This CDR3 has 13 amino acids. Germline V gene lookup returns CDR1 SGHNT and CDR2 YYREEE (reference sequence). Trimming took off 2 bases at V and 4 bases at J, with 9 bases between the two ends. The DNA of the CDR3 is TGTGCCAGCAGCTTACAGGAAACCTATGGCTACACCTTC. Translation: CASSLQETYGYTF.

This clone was observed a few times. The J gene is TRBJ1-6, the V gene TRBV5-1, with D tentatively TRBD1 (6 bases). The CDR3 loop spans 16 amino acids. V lost 0 bases, J lost 6 bases, and 13 bases lay in between. Germline V CDR1 and CDR2: SGHRS, YFSETQ. The CDR3 DNA is TGCGCCAGCAGCTTGGTCGGGGGGCCGGGTAATTCACCCCTCCACTTT. Its protein is CASSLVGGPGNSPLHF.

The chain carries TRBV2 and TRBJ1-2, with 7 bases that match TRBD1. The germline V gene has CDR1 SNHLY and CDR2 FYNNEI. The CDR3 has 14 amino acids. V was clipped by 8 bases and J by 5 bases; unmatched bases: 11. This chain's CDR3 is CASAYRDSPYGYTF. The DNA of the CDR3 is TGTGCCAGCGCGTACCGGGACAGCCCTTATGGCTACACCTTC. Using reference TRBV2 and TRBJ1-2 for the parts outside the CDR3, the full variable domain is EPEVTQTPSHQVTQMGQEVILRCVPISNHLYFYWYRQILGQKVEFLVSFYNNEISEKSEIFDDQFSVERPDGSNFTLKIRSTKLEDSAMYFCASAYRDSPYGYTFGSGTRLTVV.

V and J are TRBV15 and TRBJ1-2; no definite D call. Trimming cost V 3 bases and J 12 bases, with 17 bases left between them. The CDR3 runs 13 residues. In germline, CDR1 is LNHNV, CDR2 YYDKDF (reference sequence). In nucleotides, the CDR3 is TGTGCCACCAGCAGCTCGCGGCTGCAACCAAACACCTTC. Protein: CATSSSRLQPNTF.